The 32 T cell receptor beta chains in this list originate from one sample, sequenced in a study of OX40 agonist ivuxolimab in advanced cancers. Generated by immunoSEQ multiplex PCR, the TCRdb table keeps only in-frame clones and is missing some. The data hold just under 100,000 clones, with around 94% observed a single time. Sample: CD4+ or CD8+ T cells sorted from blood, taken in a trial of the OX40 agonist ivuxolimab. The receptors shown here come from an adult with an advanced solid tumor such as melanoma, head and neck, liver or kidney cancer.

In its sample, this clone was seen once. The rearrangement uses TRBV7-8 and TRBJ1-1; a possible D gene is TRBD1 (6 bases). The CDR3 totals 16 residues. The germline V and J ends were trimmed by 5 bases and 4 bases, with 20 bases remaining between them. The V gene's germline CDR1 is SGHVS and CDR2 FQNEAQ. The CDR3 loop reads CASSGRGGAWGTEAFF. The CDR3 DNA reads as TGTGCCAGCAGCGGACGTGGGGGGGCCTGGGGCACTGAAGCTTTCTTT.

This clone was seen more than once but under ten times. This chain joins TRBV2 and TRBJ2-7; TRBD2 matches 9 bases. Germline V gene sequence: CDR1 SNHLY, CDR2 FYNNEI. CDR3 length equals 13 residues. For the CDR3, the DNA is TGTGCTGGCGTAGCGGGAGCCTCCTACGAGCAGTACTTC. Residues: CAGVAGASYEQYF.

CDR3 protein: CASSLDPNYNEQFF. In nucleotides, the CDR3 is TGTGCCAGCAGCTTAGATCCAAACTACAATGAGCAGTTCTTC. The chain links TRBV7-6 to TRBJ2-1; D gene uncertain. The V and J ends lost 1 base and 3 bases respectively, with 7 bases between them. The CDR3 is made up of 14 amino acids. Germline V gene lookup returns CDR1 SGHVS and CDR2 FNYEAQ.

The chain's CDR3 is CASGRLAPPNEQFF. As DNA, the CDR3 is TGTGCCAGCGGCAGACTTGCCCCCCCCAATGAGCAGTTCTTC. This rearrangement joins TRBV7-3 to TRBJ2-1; D is ambiguous. CDR3 length: 14 residues. The germline V and J ends were trimmed by 8 bases and 6 bases, with 17 bases remaining between them. CDR1 and CDR2 (germline): SGHTA, FQGTGA.

V gene TRBV6-6 combines with J gene TRBJ1-4, with D perhaps TRBD1 (6 bases). The CDR3 has 14 amino acids. Germline V gene lookup returns CDR1 MNHNY and CDR2 SVGAGI (reference sequence). Trimming removed 5 bases at V and 8 bases at J, with 15 bases between. CDR3 sequence reads: CASSRPGESEKLFF. The CDR3 DNA reads TGTGCCAGCAGTCGTCCAGGGGAAAGCGAAAAACTGTTTTTT.

The chain recombines TRBV7-2 with TRBJ1-3, with 7 bases aligning to TRBD1. CDR3 length equals 14 residues. CDR1 and CDR2 from the germline V gene are SGHTA and FQGNSA. With V trimmed by 4 bases and J by 4 bases, 4 bases remained unmatched. CDR3 DNA sequence: TGTGCCAGCAGCTCCGGACAGGTGGGAAACACCATATATTTT. It codes for CASSSGQVGNTIYF.

The rearrangement joins TRBV6-1 to TRBJ2-5, with 11 bases lining up with TRBD2. The CDR3 totals 17 residues. Unmatched junction bases numbered 6, after V lost 3 bases and J lost 0 bases. Germline V gives CDR1 MNHNS, CDR2 SASEGT. The CDR3 here is CASSERVAGGNQETQYF. In nucleotides, the CDR3 is TGTGCCAGCAGTGAGAGGGTAGCGGGGGGGAACCAAGAGACCCAGTACTTC.

The chain employs TRBV2 and TRBJ1-2; maybe TRBD1 (5 bases). This CDR3 has 14 amino acids. Germline assignment: CDR1 SNHLY and CDR2 FYNNEI. Deletions cut 5 bases from V and 2 bases from J, with 12 bases between. The CDR3 coding sequence is TGTGCCAGCAGTCCCCGGGGCAAGAACTATGGCTACACCTTC. Translation gives CASSPRGKNYGYTF.

This clone occurred a few times. V and J are TRBV7-9 and TRBJ1-1, with no clear D. The length of the CDR3 is 14 residues. Trimming shortened V by 5 bases and J by 1 base, and 11 bases separated the two germline ends. CDR1 and CDR2 (germline): SEHNR, FQNEAQ (reference sequence). Written as DNA, the CDR3 is TGTGCCAGCAGCGTCCGGGAACGGAACACTGAAGCTTTCTTT. Protein: CASSVRERNTEAFF.

The chain employs TRBV6-1 and TRBJ1-4, with a weak D call TRBD1 (6 bases). The CDR3 length is 14 residues. Looked up from germline, CDR1 is MNHNS and CDR2 is SASEGT. V lost 6 bases, J lost 2 bases, and 10 bases lay in between. The CDR3 reads CASRPGATNEKLFF. The CDR3 DNA follows: TGTGCCAGCAGACCAGGGGCCACTAATGAAAAACTGTTTTTT.

The chain uses TRBV6-6 and TRBJ2-1; D possibly corresponds to TRBD2 (5 bases). V lost 2 bases, J lost 10 bases, and 12 bases lay in between. Germline V gives CDR1 MNHNY, CDR2 SVGAGI (reference sequence). There are 13 residues in the CDR3. For the CDR3, the DNA is TGTGCCAGCAGTTACCTAGGGCCGGGGGAGCAGTTCTTC. It specifies CASSYLGPGEQFF.

With regard to this clone: One end of the junction varies from germline; a read error may be responsible. This chain joins TRBV11-2 and TRBJ2-3; D is undetermined. The length of the CDR3 is 8 residues. CDR1 SGHAT and CDR2 FQNNGV come from the germline V gene. The CDR3 region is CASSSSRF. The CDR3 DNA reads as TGTGCCAGCAGCTCTAGTCGTTTT.

The chain has TRBV25-1 and TRBJ2-1; either TRBD1 or TRBD2 may supply D (5 bases each). Germline V gene data show CDR1 as MGHDK and CDR2 as SYGVNS. This CDR3 has 16 residues. The V gene lost 1 base and the J gene lost 4 bases, with 14 bases spanning the gap. In DNA, the CDR3 is TGTGCCAGCAGTGAATCCGGGACCGCATCATACAATGAGCAGTTCTTC. This encodes CASSESGTASYNEQFF.

V gene TRBV6-5 combines with J gene TRBJ1-1; a possible D gene is TRBD1 (5 bases). The CDR3 runs 15 residues. Trimming took off 2 bases at V and 6 bases at J, with 16 bases between the two ends. From germline, CDR1 is MNHEY and CDR2 SVGAGI. In nucleotides, the CDR3 is TGTGCCAGCAGTTACATTACCTCCGGAGGGGCTGAAGCTTTCTTT. Protein: CASSYITSGGAEAFF.

Only one count was recorded for this clone. V and J are TRBV5-1 and TRBJ2-3; D ambiguous. The CDR3 contains 15 residues. Deletions cut 0 bases from V and 0 bases from J, with 8 bases between. Germline CDR1 reads SGHRS; CDR2 reads YFSETQ. CDR3 DNA: TGCGCCAGCAGCTTGGAGGAACCTAGCACAGATACGCAGTATTTT. Translated, it gives CASSLEEPSTDTQYF.

The chain has TRBV27 and TRBJ1-6; D call uncertain. Germline CDR1 is MNHEY and CDR2 is SMNVEV (reference sequence). With 5 bases removed from V and 4 bases from J, the gap between germline ends came to 9 bases. This CDR3 region has 14 residues. CDR3 coding DNA: TGTGCCAGCAGTCCAGGATATTATAATTCACCCCTCCACTTT. Its translation: CASSPGYYNSPLHF.

V and J are TRBV19 and TRBJ1-5; no reliable D call. The germline V gene has CDR1 LNHDA and CDR2 SQIVND (reference sequence). Trimming cost V 5 bases and J 5 bases, with 13 bases left between them. This CDR3 has 14 amino acids. DNA for the CDR3: TGTGCCAGTAGTCCCCCTACCCGATATCAGCCCCAGCATTTT. Translated, it gives CASSPPTRYQPQHF.

This rearrangement joins TRBV19 to TRBJ2-5, with D unresolved. Trimming took off 2 bases at V and 5 bases at J, with 9 bases between the two ends. Germline loops: CDR1 LNHDA, CDR2 SQIVND (reference sequence). The length of the CDR3 is 13 residues. CDR3 amino acids: CASSIMARETQYF. CDR3 DNA: TGTGCCAGTAGTATAATGGCCAGGGAGACCCAGTACTTC.

V is TRBV29-1 and J is TRBJ2-1; no reliable D call. With 5 bases removed from V and 4 bases from J, the gap between germline ends came to 9 bases. CDR1 is SQVTM and CDR2 is ANQGSEA in the germline V gene. This CDR3 is 12 amino acids long. This chain's CDR3 is CSVTDGYNEQFF. For the CDR3, the DNA is TGCAGCGTTACGGACGGTTACAATGAGCAGTTCTTC.

This clone was picked up one time. This sequence joins TRBV7-9 and TRBJ2-3, with TRBD2 matching 14 bases. Losses at the gene ends were 7 bases for V and 0 bases for J; bases not matched to a gene: 12. This CDR3 has 19 amino acids. CDR1 SEHNR and CDR2 FQNEAQ come from the germline V gene (reference sequence). CDR3 sequence reads: CASIKGGLAGDPSTDTQYF. In nucleotides, the CDR3 is TGTGCCAGCATTAAGGGGGGACTAGCGGGAGACCCTAGCACAGATACGCAGTATTTT.

This clone was picked up a small number of times. As DNA, the CDR3 is TGTGCCTGGAATCACCTCAGGGGAACTTATGGCTACACCTTC. It specifies CAWNHLRGTYGYTF. The rearrangement links TRBV30 to TRBJ1-2, with a possible D match to TRBD1 (6 bases). The CDR3 totals 14 residues. Germline lookup yields CDR1 GTSNPN and CDR2 SVGIG (reference sequence). The ends were cut back, 4 bases at V and 5 bases at J, with 17 bases in the middle.

The CDR3 coding sequence is TGTGCCAGCAGTATGGGGACGCCAACTAATGAAAAACTGTTTTTT. Protein product: CASSMGTPTNEKLFF. The chain employs TRBV6-1 and TRBJ1-4; a weak D match, TRBD1 (5 bases). V lost 5 bases and J 0 bases, leaving 10 bases between the germline ends. There are 15 residues in the CDR3. Germline V gene lookup returns CDR1 MNHNS and CDR2 SASEGT.

The chain couples TRBV2 to TRBJ2-5; tentatively, D is TRBD2 (5 bases). Trimming shortened V by 4 bases and J by 2 bases, and 8 bases separated the two germline ends. Germline loops: CDR1 SNHLY, CDR2 FYNNEI. The CDR3 is 13 amino acids. The CDR3 protein is CASSGQRQETQYF. CDR3 sequence (DNA): TGTGCCAGCAGTGGTCAGCGGCAAGAGACCCAGTACTTC.

This rearrangement joins TRBV27 to TRBJ2-7, with D unresolved. The CDR3 is 14 residues long. CDR1 is MNHEY, CDR2 SMNVEV, per germline (reference sequence). V shed 1 base and J shed 2 bases, with 9 bases lying between them. CDR3 bases: TGTGCCAGCAGTTTATTGGGCAGAGCCTACGAGCAGTACTTC. Translation: CASSLLGRAYEQYF.

The chain joins TRBV28 to TRBJ1-4; 9 bases are shared with TRBD1. The CDR3 runs 19 residues. Trimming cost V 4 bases and J 3 bases; bases outside gene matches: 15. The germline CDR1 and CDR2 sequences are MDHEN and SYDVKM. The CDR3 DNA is TGTGCCAGCAGTTCGCCCCGGGACAGGGTACGGGTGGCTAATGAAAAACTGTTTTTT. Amino acids: CASSSPRDRVRVANEKLFF.

The CDR3 DNA reads TGTGCCAGCAGCGTCCCCGGTAGGGGCGGTCAGCCCCAGCATTTT. It is translated as CASSVPGRGGQPQHF. V and J are TRBV9 and TRBJ1-5, with a tentative D call TRBD1 (5 bases). Trimming removed 2 bases at V and 6 bases at J, with 15 bases between. CDR3 length: 15 residues. The germline V gene encodes CDR1 SGDLS and CDR2 YYNGEE.

This chain links TRBV5-5 with TRBJ2-2; perhaps TRBD2 as D (6 bases). The CDR3 runs 15 residues. V lost 2 bases and J 0 bases, leaving 8 bases between the germline ends. Germline-derived CDR1 and CDR2 are SGHKS and YYEKEE (reference sequence). CDR3 DNA sequence: TGTGCCAGCAGCTTCCGGGGGACGAACACCGGGGAGCTGTTTTTT. This translates into CASSFRGTNTGELFF.

CDR3: CASSPRGQEGYTF. The CDR3 bases are TGTGCCAGCAGCCCACGGGGGCAGGAAGGCTACACCTTC. V and J are TRBV6-6 and TRBJ1-2, with D possibly TRBD1 on 6 matching bases. CDR3 size: 13 residues. CDR1 and CDR2 from the germline V gene are MNHNY and SVGAGI (reference sequence). V was cut by 6 bases and J by 8 bases, with 16 bases left in between.

The rearrangement joins TRBV28 to TRBJ2-6; a weak D match, TRBD2 (6 bases). Germline lookup yields CDR1 MDHEN and CDR2 SYDVKM. The CDR3 has 18 residues. Between the trimmed V and J ends, which lost 3 bases and 4 bases, there was a span of 19 bases. This CDR3 reads CASSLRGGGGPGANVLTF. DNA for the CDR3: TGTGCCAGCAGTTTGAGGGGAGGTGGTGGACCCGGGGCCAACGTCCTGACTTTC. The full variable domain, with the rest looked up from reference TRBV28 and TRBJ2-6, is DVKVTQSSRYLVKRTGEKVFLECVQDMDHENMFWYRQDPGLGLRLIYFSYDVKMKEKGDIPEGYSVSREKKERFSLILESASTNQTSMYLCASSLRGGGGPGANVLTFGAGSRLTVL.

The CDR3 region is CASSLAGPRSYNEQFF. In DNA form, the CDR3 reads TGTGCCAGCAGCTTAGCGGGGCCCCGCTCCTACAATGAGCAGTTCTTC. J is TRBJ2-1 and V is TRBV7-2; D perhaps matches TRBD1 (5 bases). Germline assignment: CDR1 SGHTA and CDR2 FQGNSA. The V gene lost 0 bases and the J gene lost 0 bases, with 9 bases spanning the gap. The CDR3 extends over 16 amino acids.

This sequence joins TRBV7-3 and TRBJ1-1; D gene unclear. The CDR3 runs 13 residues. CDR1 is SGHTA and CDR2 is FQGTGA in the germline V gene. V lost 0 bases, J lost 4 bases, and 6 bases lay in between. The CDR3 sequence is CASSLTRGTEAFF. CDR3 DNA sequence: TGTGCCAGCAGCTTAACCCGGGGCACTGAAGCTTTCTTT.

This clone was seen once. Germline is not matched at one junction end, which may reflect a read error. Other DNA sequences of this sample code for an identical CDR3. CDR3 amino acids: CASSLGASGRTYEQYF. CDR3 coding DNA: TGTGCCAGCAGTTTAGGTGCTAGCGGGAGGACCTACGAGCAGTACTTT. This rearrangement joins TRBV28 to TRBJ2-7; 11 bases are shared with TRBD2. CDR1 is MDHEN, CDR2 SYDVKM, per germline. The length of the CDR3 is 16 residues.